The rows below give T cell receptor beta chains drawn from one sample of a study of shared clonotypes between healthy human individuals. Profiling relied on immunoSEQ multiplex PCR, and the TCRdb table lists in-frame clones only, not all of them. The table lists 850,000 to 1,200,000 clones, about 74% of them singletons, with over 1.3% in the top ten. The sequenced material came from memory CD4+ T cells sorted from blood. The receptors were gathered from a man aged 18 to 29 in good health. Both conserved end residues are part of each CDR3. The D gene is left open where the match is weak. Size tells how often a clone was seen (once, few, many) or the class of an expanded clone, and some rows leave it out.

j_gene | d_gene | abundance | v_gene | len | CDR3nt | CDR3aa
TRBJ1-5 | - | few | TRBV7-2 | 13 | TGTGCCAGCAGCCTCGTTGAGGGTCAGCCCCAGCATTTT | CASSLVEGQPQHF
TRBJ2-5 | TRBD1 | - | TRBV7-2 | 13 | TGTGCCAGCGCCACGAGGGGGCGAGAGACCCAGTACTTC | CASATRGRETQYF
TRBJ1-3 | - | few | TRBV30 | 16 | TGTGCCTGGAGTGTCTTCGGACGGTCCGATGGAAACACCATATATTTT | CAWSVFGRSDGNTIYF
TRBJ2-3 | - | - | TRBV5-1 | 11 | TGCGCCAGCAGCGTCGAGTATACGCAGTATTTT | CASSVEYTQYF
TRBJ1-4 | - | few | TRBV4-1 | 12 | TGCGCCAGCAGCCAAGTCCGGGAAAAACTGTTTTTT | CASSQVREKLFF
TRBJ2-7 | TRBD2 | - | TRBV5-1 | 17 | TGCGCCAGCAGCTTGCAAGGCACTAGCGGGTTTGCCTACGAGCAGTACTTC | CASSLQGTSGFAYEQYF
TRBJ1-1 | TRBD1 | - | TRBV6-5 | 15 | TGTGCCAGCAGGCGGGACAGGGGAGGATACACTGAAGCTTTCTTT | CASRRDRGGYTEAFF
TRBJ2-5 | - | - | TRBV7-2 | 12 | TGTGCCAGCAGTCGCAGTCGTGAGACCCAGTACTTC | CASSRSRETQYF
TRBJ2-2 | - | - | TRBV7-2 | 14 | TGTGCCAGCAGCTTATCCAGGAACACCGGGGAGCTGTTTTTT | CASSLSRNTGELFF
TRBJ1-6 | - | - | TRBV9 | 15 | TGTGCCAGCAGCGTATCGGTGACTAATAATTCACCCCTCCACTTT | CASSVSVTNNSPLHF
TRBJ2-7 | - | - | TRBV15 | 14 | TGTGCCACGCGACGGACAGCCAAATCCTACGAGCAGTACTTC | CATRRTAKSYEQYF
TRBJ2-7 | - | - | TRBV11-2 | 12 | TGTGCCAGCAACACAGGGACGAACGAGCAGTACTTC | CASNTGTNEQYF
TRBJ2-7 | - | - | TRBV29-1 | 14 | TGCAGCGTTGCGCCTGGGCTAGCCTCCTACGAGCAGTACTTC | CSVAPGLASYEQYF
TRBJ2-5 | - | - | TRBV9 | 14 | TGTGCCAGCAGCCCCCAACTTGGGGGAGAGACCCAGTACTTC | CASSPQLGGETQYF
TRBJ2-7 | - | - | TRBV7-9 | 16 | TGTGCCAGCAGTCCGCTAACAGGCCTAAGCTCCTACGAGCAGTACTTC | CASSPLTGLSSYEQYF
TRBJ1-1 | TRBD1 | once | TRBV18 | 15 | TGTGCCAGCTCACCACCCCTTAACAGGGGACAAGCGGCTTTCTTT | CASSPPLNRGQAAFF
TRBJ2-7 | - | few | TRBV7-2 | 14 | TGTGCCAGCAGCTTAAGTACAGCGGTTTACGAGCAGTACTTC | CASSLSTAVYEQYF
TRBJ2-6 | - | few | TRBV6-1 | 14 | TGTGCCAGCATATACGGGTCTGGGGCCAACGTCCTGACTTTC | CASIYGSGANVLTF
TRBJ1-2 | TRBD1 | - | TRBV28 | 15 | TGTGCCAGCAGTTTGGTCAGGGGGCCTAACTATGGCTACACCTTC | CASSLVRGPNYGYTF
TRBJ1-1 | - | - | TRBV2 | 15 | TGTGCCAGCAGGGTTCGGACTGAGGTGAACACTGAAGCTTTCTTT | CASRVRTEVNTEAFF
TRBJ2-1 | - | - | TRBV7-2 | 15 | TGTGCCAGCAGCTCCGCAGGGGTCTCCTACAATGAGCAGTTCTTC | CASSSAGVSYNEQFF
TRBJ2-7 | TRBD1 | - | TRBV28 | 15 | TGTGCCAGCAGTTATGGACAGGGTGGACTCTTCGAGCAGTACTTC | CASSYGQGGLFEQYF
TRBJ1-5 | - | many | TRBV7-2 | 13 | TGTGCCAGCAGCGCAGGGAGATGGCAGCCCCAGCATTTT | CASSAGRWQPQHF
TRBJ2-7 | - | - | TRBV6-1 | 12 | TGTGCCAGCACCCGAAACTCAAACGAGCAGTACTTC | CASTRNSNEQYF
TRBJ1-2 | - | few | TRBV5-4 | 16 | TGTGCCAGCAGCTTGCCGCAGGGAAGAGTAGCTGGGGGCTACACCTTC | CASSLPQGRVAGGYTF
TRBJ2-2 | TRBD1 | - | TRBV6-5 | 14 | TGTGCCAGCAGCTGGGGACAGACCACCGGGGAGCTGTTTTTT | CASSWGQTTGELFF
TRBJ2-5 | - | - | TRBV7-6 | 14 | TGTGCCAGCAGCTTAGGGGGATGGAAGGAGACCCAGTACTTC | CASSLGGWKETQYF
TRBJ2-2 | - | - | TRBV30 | 14 | TGTGCCTGGAGTGTCCAGGGTGGCACCGGGGAGCTGTTTTTT | CAWSVQGGTGELFF
TRBJ1-5 | - | - | TRBV30 | 13 | TGTGCCTGGACCGCGGGGGAGTATCAGCCCCAGCATTTT | CAWTAGEYQPQHF
TRBJ2-2 | - | few | TRBV18 | 13 | TGTGCCAGCTCACCACCGGGGGCCGGGGAGCTGTTTTTT | CASSPPGAGELFF
TRBJ1-5 | - | - | TRBV30 | 15 | TGTGCCTGGAGTGAGAGGGGAAGAAACAATCAGCCCCAGCATTTT | CAWSERGRNNQPQHF
TRBJ2-3 | - | - | TRBV5-4 | 17 | TGTGCCAGCAGCTCCGGAGGGGAAAGGGGAAGCACAGATACGCAGTATTTT | CASSSGGERGSTDTQYF
TRBJ1-5 | - | - | TRBV28 | 14 | TGTGCCAGCAGTTGGGTGGGGGCCAATCAGCCCCAGCATTTT | CASSWVGANQPQHF
TRBJ2-2 | - | once | TRBV7-2 | 15 | TGTGCCAGCAGCTTACGTCGAACGAACACCGGGGAGCTGTTTTTT | CASSLRRTNTGELFF
TRBJ2-6 | - | few | TRBV19 | 16 | TGTGCCAGTGGGACTTACCTAAACGCCGGGGCCAACGTCCTGACTTTC | CASGTYLNAGANVLTF
TRBJ1-3 | - | - | TRBV7-2 | 15 | TGTGCCAGCAGCGAAAGGTTCGGGGGTGGAAACACCATATATTTT | CASSERFGGGNTIYF
TRBJ1-1 | - | - | TRBV7-2 | 13 | TGTGCCAGCGGATTACAGGAGAACACTGAAGCTTTCTTT | CASGLQENTEAFF
TRBJ2-5 | - | - | TRBV5-1 | 14 | TGCGCCAGCAGCTTGGCAGGGTACCAAGAGACCCAGTACTTC | CASSLAGYQETQYF
TRBJ1-2 | TRBD1 | - | TRBV29-1 | 13 | TGCAGCGTTTCTTCCGGGACAGGGTCAACTTACACCTTC | CSVSSGTGSTYTF
TRBJ2-7 | - | - | TRBV27 | 15 | TGTGCCAGCAGTTTATATCCAAGGGGGATCTACGAGCAGTACTTC | CASSLYPRGIYEQYF
TRBJ2-7 | TRBD1 | few | TRBV11-2 | 13 | TGTGCCAGCAGCTTAGGTGCCAGGGGGGAGCAGTACTTC | CASSLGARGEQYF
TRBJ1-2 | TRBD1 | - | TRBV29-1 | 13 | TGCAGCGGCGACAGACAGGGAGACTATGGCTACACCTTC | CSGDRQGDYGYTF
TRBJ2-1 | TRBD2 | few | TRBV18 | 16 | TGTGCCAGCTCACCTTTTACTAGCGGGAGCCACAATGAGCAGTTCTTC | CASSPFTSGSHNEQFF
TRBJ2-1 | TRBD2 | - | TRBV2 | 16 | TGTGCCAGCAGCCCGTCTAGCGGGAGGCTGTACAATGAGCAGTTCTTC | CASSPSSGRLYNEQFF
TRBJ2-5 | TRBD2 | - | TRBV7-2 | 15 | TGTGCCAGCAGCTTAGGCGCGGGAGGGCGGGAGACCCAGTACTTC | CASSLGAGGRETQYF
TRBJ1-1 | - | - | TRBV2 | 16 | TGTGCCAGCAGTGAAGCGCGGAGGGCCCTGAACACTGAAGCTTTCTTT | CASSEARRALNTEAFF
TRBJ2-5 | TRBD1 | few | TRBV7-6 | 15 | TGTGCCAGCAGCTCACAGGGGGAAATCCAAGAGACCCAGTACTTC | CASSSQGEIQETQYF
TRBJ2-3 | - | - | TRBV5-5 | 14 | TGTGCCAGCAGCCAAGACGGGTTCACAGATACGCAGTATTTT | CASSQDGFTDTQYF
TRBJ2-1 | - | - | TRBV5-4 | 13 | TGTGCCGGTGGTAGCTTTGGGTACAATGAGCAGTTCTTC | CAGGSFGYNEQFF
TRBJ2-1 | TRBD2 | - | TRBV7-3 | 16 | TGTGCCAGCAGCGAGGTAGCGGGGGGCTCCTACAATGAGCAGTTCTTC | CASSEVAGGSYNEQFF
TRBJ2-2 | - | - | TRBV11-2 | 14 | TGTGCCAGCAGCTTATCCGGGGTCACCGGGGAGCTGTTTTTT | CASSLSGVTGELFF
TRBJ1-5 | TRBD1 | once | TRBV30 | 14 | TGTGCCTGGAGGTCTGGGACAGCAAATCAGCCCCAGCATTTT | CAWRSGTANQPQHF
TRBJ2-2 | - | - | TRBV25-1 | 13 | TGTGCCAGCAGTGAGCAAGGGACCGGGGAGCTGTTTTTT | CASSEQGTGELFF
TRBJ2-5 | - | - | TRBV2 | 15 | TGTGCCAGCAGTGAAGATGGGGGCGCAGCGGAGACCCAGTACTTC | CASSEDGGAAETQYF
TRBJ2-6 | TRBD1 | - | TRBV30 | 16 | TGTGCCTGGACAGGGACAGGGACTACTGGGGCCAACGTCCTGACTTTC | CAWTGTGTTGANVLTF